These 26 T cell receptor beta chains were all obtained from the same sample, sequenced in a study of Ad26.COV2.S vaccination and SARS-CoV-2 variants. Produced via immunoSEQ multiplex PCR; TCRdb's table is partial and in-frame only. The sample contains about 440,000 clones, about nine tenths of which appear only once. As to treatment: some 19 received Ad26.COV2.S at low or high dose, single or two shots; a few received placebo; per-sample allocation not given. Vaccine and placebo recipients were sampled on day 63 after the first injection. The input for sequencing was peripheral blood, taken in a trial of Ad26.COV2.S vaccine versus placebo. The origin of the receptors is a person between 18 and 65 years old who received the Ad26.COV2.S COVID-19 vaccine or a placebo.

This chain joins TRBV7-9 and TRBJ2-7, with D possibly TRBD2 on 5 matching bases. The CDR3 has 12 amino acids. Germline loops: CDR1 SEHNR, CDR2 FQNEAQ (reference sequence). V was cut by 6 bases and J by 7 bases, with 13 bases left in between. The CDR3 loop is CASRDGLREQYF. The CDR3 nucleotides are TGTGCCAGCAGGGACGGACTGAGAGAGCAGTACTTC.

This chain joins TRBV4-2 and TRBJ1-2; D is perhaps TRBD1 (5 bases). Germline assignment: CDR1 LGHNA and CDR2 YNFKEQ. CDR3 length: 14 amino acids. V shed 7 bases and J shed 4 bases, with 16 bases lying between them. The CDR3 nucleotides read TGTGCCAGCACCCTCAAACAGGCGCCCTATGGCTACACCTTC. Translating it yields CASTLKQAPYGYTF.

The rearrangement joins TRBV24-1 to TRBJ2-5; TRBD1 is a possible D gene (6 bases). From germline, CDR1 is KGHDR and CDR2 SFDVKD. The CDR3 runs to 14 residues. The V and J ends lost 3 bases and 4 bases respectively, with 11 bases between them. The CDR3 region is CATSDGRGGETQYF. CDR3 DNA sequence: TGTGCCACCAGTGATGGGAGAGGGGGAGAGACCCAGTACTTC.

The chain carries TRBV7-9 and TRBJ2-3; D is perhaps TRBD1 (5 bases). V lost 4 bases and J lost 2, with 7 bases in between. CDR3 length: 13 residues. The germline CDR1 and CDR2 sequences are SEHNR and FQNEAQ (reference sequence). The CDR3 nucleotides are TGTGCCAGCAGCTCCAGGGACACAGATACGCAGTATTTT. It translates to CASSSRDTDTQYF. Full variable domain (missing parts from reference TRBV7-9 and TRBJ2-3): DTGVSQNPRHKITKRGQNVTFRCDPISEHNRLYWYRQTLGQGPEFLTYFQNEAQLEKSRLLSDRFSAERPKGSFSTLEIQRTEQGDSAMYLCASSSRDTDTQYFGPGTRLTVL.

The chain links TRBV2 to TRBJ1-4, with TRBD1 matching over 8 bases. CDR3 length: 14 amino acids. The germline V gene has CDR1 SNHLY and CDR2 FYNNEI. V lost 5 bases to trimming and J lost 5 bases; unmatched junction nucleotides: 4. The CDR3 here is CASSQDRANEKLFF. In DNA, the CDR3 is TGTGCCAGCAGTCAGGACAGGGCGAATGAAAAACTGTTTTTT. The full variable domain, in which reference TRBV2 and TRBJ1-4 provide the parts outside the CDR3, is EPEVTQTPSHQVTQMGQEVILRCVPISNHLYFYWYRQILGQKVEFLVSFYNNEISEKSEIFDDQFSVERPDGSNFTLKIRSTKLEDSAMYFCASSQDRANEKLFFGSGTQLSVL.

V usage is TRBV6-2 or TRBV6-3 and J usage is TRBJ2-2; D perhaps matches TRBD2 (5 bases). CDR1 and CDR2 from the germline V gene are MNHEY and SVGEGT. V lost 2 bases and J 4 bases, leaving 5 bases between the germline ends. The length of the CDR3 is 13 residues. The CDR3 sequence: CASSYEGTGELFF. The CDR3 DNA reads TGTGCCAGCAGTTACGAGGGCACCGGGGAGCTGTTTTTT.

The chain has TRBV7-2 and TRBJ1-5; D ambiguous. Germline V CDR1 and CDR2: SGHTA, FQGNSA. V was shortened by 1 base and J by 2 bases, with 12 bases between the two germline ends. This CDR3 region has 16 residues. Here the CDR3 reads CASSLEGGSGNQPQHF. As DNA, the CDR3 is TGTGCCAGCAGCTTAGAGGGAGGGAGTGGCAATCAGCCCCAGCATTTT.

The chain recombines TRBV7-2 with TRBJ1-4; 8 nucleotides agree with TRBD1. Per germline, CDR1 SGHTA and CDR2 FQGNSA. Trimming took 5 bases from V and 10 from J; bases not matched to a gene: 9. This CDR3 has 14 amino acids. CDR3: CASSPRTGKLKLFF. CDR3 sequence (DNA): TGTGCCAGCAGCCCACGGACAGGGAAACTAAAACTGTTTTTT.

In the case of this clone: Other DNA sequences from this sample encode an identical CDR3 as well. The chain carries TRBV7-9 and TRBJ1-5; no clear D. CDR1 is SEHNR and CDR2 is FQNEAQ in the germline V gene (reference sequence). The CDR3 runs 12 residues. V was cut by 1 base and J by 4 bases, with 2 bases left in between. CDR3 nucleotide sequence: TGTGCCAGCAGCTTAGGGAATCAGCCCCAGCATTTT. It encodes CASSLGNQPQHF.

The chain combines TRBV27 with TRBJ2-3, with 13 bases aligning to TRBD2. The CDR3 runs to 15 residues. V dropped 4 bases and J dropped 4; count of bases not matched to a gene: 2. In germline, CDR1 is MNHEY, CDR2 SMNVEV (reference sequence). The DNA of the CDR3 is TGTGCCAGCAGTTGGACTAGCGGGAGAGCAGATACGCAGTATTTT. Translated: CASSWTSGRADTQYF.

The chain is built from TRBV10-3 and TRBJ2-7; possible D gene TRBD2, 5 bases. The CDR3 consists of 15 residues. Deletions cut 0 bases from V and 0 bases from J, with 9 bases between. Germline CDR1 and CDR2: ENHRY and SYGVKD. CDR3 DNA: TGTGCCATCAGTGAGTCCGGAGCGGTCTCCTACGAGCAGTACTTC. Its protein product is CAISESGAVSYEQYF.

Of note for this clone: Compared with germline, one end of the junction differs, possibly owing to a read error. V and J are TRBV4-3 and TRBJ2-1, with TRBD2 matching over 13 bases. This CDR3 spans 17 amino acids. Germline V gene data show CDR1 as LGHNA and CDR2 as YSLEER. CDR3 coding DNA: TGCACCAGCAGCCAACGGACTAGCGGGAGAGTCGGGGATGAGCAGTTCTTC. Protein product: CTSSQRTSGRVGDEQFF.

The chain recombines TRBV25-1 with TRBJ1-4; no clear D gene. The CDR3 has 14 residues. V was shortened by 1 base and J by 4 bases, with 7 bases between the two germline ends. CDR1 is MGHDK and CDR2 is SYGVNS in the germline V gene. CDR3 bases: TGTGCCAGCAGTGAATGGCAGGTTAATGAAAAACTGTTTTTT. It is translated as CASSEWQVNEKLFF.

The V call is TRBV11-2, the J call TRBJ1-4; D remains ambiguous. There are 15 residues in the CDR3. With 0 bases removed from V and 0 bases from J, the gap between germline ends came to 5 bases. Germline V gene sequence: CDR1 SGHAT, CDR2 FQNNGV. In DNA, the CDR3 is TGTGCCAGCAGCTTAGAAGGGTCAACTAATGAAAAACTGTTTTTT. It codes for CASSLEGSTNEKLFF.

V is TRBV18 and J is TRBJ2-7; 16 bases match TRBD2. V was clipped by 3 bases and J by 4 bases; unmatched bases: 12. The CDR3 is made up of 19 amino acids. Looked up from germline, CDR1 is KGHSH and CDR2 is LQKENI. The CDR3 bases are TGTGCCAGCTCACCCCCGGGACTAGCGGGAGGGCTCCCGGTTTACGAGCAGTACTTC. It is translated as CASSPPGLAGGLPVYEQYF.

The chain carries TRBV30 and TRBJ1-3, with unresolved D. V dropped 0 bases and J dropped 0 bases, with 9 bases sitting between them. The length of the CDR3 is 15 residues. CDR1 and CDR2 (germline): GTSNPN, SVGIG (reference sequence). The CDR3 protein is CAWSVRAGSGNTIYF. The CDR3 DNA is TGTGCCTGGAGTGTACGGGCAGGCTCTGGAAACACCATATATTTT.

The V and J genes are TRBV18 and TRBJ1-1, with a tentative D call TRBD1 (5 bases). The CDR3 has 13 residues. In germline, CDR1 is KGHSH, CDR2 LQKENI. V was trimmed by 1 base and J by 3 bases, leaving 6 bases between them. This chain's CDR3 is CASSPRGDTEAFF. CDR3 nucleotides: TGTGCCAGCTCACCACGAGGGGACACTGAAGCTTTCTTT.

V and J are TRBV10-1 and TRBJ2-7; 8 bases are a match to TRBD1. Germline V gene data show CDR1 as WNHNN and CDR2 as SYGVQD (reference sequence). J gave up 7 bases and V 6 bases, and 5 bases lay outside the gene matches. CDR3 length equals 12 residues. CDR3 nucleotides: TGCGCCAGCAGCTCGACAGGGGATGAGCAGTACTTC. It translates to CASSSTGDEQYF.

The chain couples TRBV25-1 to TRBJ2-2; maybe TRBD2 (6 bases). Trimming stripped 1 base from V and 4 bases from J, with 13 bases between. CDR3 length: 16 residues. Germline CDR1 is MGHDK and CDR2 is SYGVNS. CDR3 amino acids: CASSELRMGGTGELFF. In DNA, the CDR3 is TGTGCCAGCAGTGAATTAAGGATGGGGGGCACCGGGGAGCTGTTTTTT.

The gene calls are TRBV27 and TRBJ2-7; 11 bases are a match to TRBD1. CDR3 length: 14 amino acids. CDR1 and CDR2 from the germline V gene are MNHEY and SMNVEV (reference sequence). After removal of 5 bases from V and 3 bases from J, the junction contained 3 bases not matched to a gene. The DNA for the CDR3 is TGTGCCAGCAGTCCCGGGACAGGGGGCTACGAGCAGTACTTC. It codes for CASSPGTGGYEQYF.

This chain links TRBV3-1 (or the pseudogene TRBV3-2) with TRBJ1-1; tentatively, D is TRBD1 (6 bases). Trimming shortened V by 4 bases and J by 1 base, and 10 bases separated the two germline ends. This CDR3 region has 14 residues. Per germline, CDR1 LGHDT and CDR2 YNNKEL (reference sequence). The CDR3 nucleotides are TGTGCCAGCAGCCTAGGACAGTGGAACACTGAAGCTTTCTTT. Its translation: CASSLGQWNTEAFF.

The chain uses TRBV19 and TRBJ1-1; D gene uncertain. Deletions cut 7 bases from V and 5 bases from J, with 17 bases between. The germline gives CDR1 LNHDA, CDR2 SQIVND (reference sequence). This CDR3 is built from 14 residues. The CDR3 nucleotides are TGTGCCAGTAATCTGGGCCCGGGAGTAACTGAAGCTTTCTTT. This translates into CASNLGPGVTEAFF.

On this clone itself: An end of the junction does not agree with germline; a read error may underlie this. The V and J genes are TRBV2 and TRBJ2-3; TRBD2 is a possible D gene (5 bases). This CDR3 has 15 residues. Germline-derived CDR1 and CDR2 are SNHLY and FYNNEI. The chain's CDR3 is CASSQRTRSRDTQYF. CDR3 sequence (DNA): TGTGCCAGCAGTCAAAGGACTCGCAGCAGAGATACGCAGTATTTT. The full variable domain, completed using reference TRBV2 and TRBJ2-3, is EPEVTQTPSHQVTQMGQEVILRCVPISNHLYFYWYRQILGQKVEFLVSFYNNEISEKSEIFDDQFSVERPDGSNFTLKIRSTKLEDSAMYFCASSQRTRSRDTQYFGPGTRLTVL.

The rearrangement links TRBV10-3 to TRBJ1-2; D perhaps matches TRBD1 (5 bases). Germline V gene data show CDR1 as ENHRY and CDR2 as SYGVKD. The CDR3 sequence is 11 residues long. CDR3 residues: CGASGGYGYTF. The CDR3 DNA follows: TGTGGGGCCTCGGGGGGCTATGGCTACACCTTC.

The chain carries TRBV3-1 (or the pseudogene TRBV3-2) and TRBJ2-4; D is ambiguous. The germline V gene has CDR1 LGHDT and CDR2 YNNKEL (reference sequence). The CDR3 consists of 12 residues. The germline V and J ends were trimmed by 2 bases and 5 bases, with 4 bases remaining between them. CDR3 bases: TGTGCCAGCAGCCAAACAGAAAACATTCAGTACTTC. It specifies CASSQTENIQYF.

The chain couples TRBV5-1 to TRBJ2-1, with 8 bases aligning to TRBD2. The germline CDR1 and CDR2 sequences are SGHRS and YFSETQ. This CDR3 has 12 amino acids. With 4 bases clipped from V and 8 bases from J, the junction kept 2 bases outside the gene matches. The CDR3 DNA reads TGCGCCAGCAGCCGGGAGGGTCATGAGCAGTTCTTC. Translation gives CASSREGHEQFF.